The rows below give T cell receptor beta chains drawn from one sample of a study of shared clonotypes between healthy human individuals. Method: immunoSEQ multiplex PCR; TCRdb's copy keeps in-frame clones and lacks some. The sample yields 2,500,000 or so clones, around 90% seen once. The sequenced sample consisted of naive CD4+ T cells from PBMCs. Receptors were obtained from a man aged 18 to 29 in good health. Some clones in this sample may be carry-over from other donors' samples. The CDR3 runs from the conserved cysteine through the conserved F or W. D genes are given only for firm matches. For some rows the clone size is stated as once, few or many, or as a class when expanded; others skip it.

V gene	clone size	J gene	D gene	CDR3 DNA	CDR3 protein
TRBV6-6	.	TRBJ1-2	TRBD1	TGTGCCGGATCCGACAGGGAAGGGGAGAGTGGCTACACCTTC	CAGSDREGESGYTF
TRBV28	.	TRBJ2-7	.	TGTGCCAGCAGCAACCAGGGGACGAACTACGAGCAGTACTTC	CASSNQGTNYEQYF
TRBV28	.	TRBJ1-2	TRBD1	TGTGCCAGCTCGTTGGACAGGCTCTATGGCTACACCTTC	CASSLDRLYGYTF
TRBV5-1	.	TRBJ2-7	TRBD2	TGCGCCAGCAGCTCCGGACTAGCGGGAGACTACGAGCAGTACTTC	CASSSGLAGDYEQYF
TRBV7-2	.	TRBJ2-5	TRBD1	TGTGCCAGCAGCTTAGCGGGACAGGGGGCGTATTGGACCCAGTACTTC	CASSLAGQGAYWTQYF
TRBV5-1	.	TRBJ2-3	TRBD2	TGCGCCAGCAGCATAAGGACTAGCGAAAGTACGGATACGCAGTATTTT	CASSIRTSESTDTQYF
TRBV7-2	.	TRBJ2-7	.	TGTGCCAGCAGCCCAGGGTGGAACGAGCAGTACTTC	CASSPGWNEQYF
TRBV7-9	.	TRBJ1-4	.	TGTGCCAGCAGCTCGCCCGGGGGACGCGAGGAAAAACTGTTTTTT	CASSSPGGREEKLFF
TRBV11-2	.	TRBJ1-4	.	TGTGCCAGCAGCTTATTACCCGACGGTAATGAAAAACTGTTTTTT	CASSLLPDGNEKLFF
TRBV5-1	.	TRBJ2-1	TRBD2	TGCGCCAGCAGCAAACTAGCGGGAGAGCTCGATGAGCAGTTCTTC	CASSKLAGELDEQFF
TRBV18	.	TRBJ2-7	.	TGTGCCAGCTCACCACCCTCAGGGGGGAGCCACGAGCAGTACTTC	CASSPPSGGSHEQYF
TRBV5-1	.	TRBJ2-1	.	TGCGCCAGCAGCTTACTGGCCGCAAATGAGCAGTTCTTC	CASSLLAANEQFF
TRBV5-1	.	TRBJ2-3	.	TGCGCCAGCAGACAGATCATCAGCACAGATACGCAGTATTTT	CASRQIISTDTQYF
TRBV7-9	.	TRBJ2-3	.	TGTGCCAGCAGTCCAACCCCCCCAGATACGCAGTATTTT	CASSPTPPDTQYF
TRBV28	.	TRBJ2-5	.	TGTGCCAGCAGTCCCCACCGACCACGCATGGAGACCCAGTACTTC	CASSPHRPRMETQYF
TRBV7-2	.	TRBJ1-1	TRBD1	TGTGCCAGCAGGAGACAGGGCGAAGCTTTCTTT	CASRRQGEAFF
TRBV5-5	.	TRBJ2-1	TRBD2	TGTGCCAGCAGCTTGGAAAGTCTAGCGGGAGCCCCTGAGCAGTTCTTC	CASSLESLAGAPEQFF
TRBV28	.	TRBJ1-5	.	TGTGCCAGCAGTTCACCTAATCAAACATTAATAGCGAGCAATCAGCCCCAGCATTTT	CASSSPNQTLIASNQPQHF
TRBV9	.	TRBJ1-2	.	TGTGCCAGCAGCGTTGGCAGGGGCAGGGTGGATGGCTACACCTTC	CASSVGRGRVDGYTF
TRBV6-5	.	TRBJ2-2	.	TGTGCCAGCAGTTACTTTGGCGGGGAGCTGTTTTTT	CASSYFGGELFF
TRBV11-2	.	TRBJ1-2	.	TGTGCCAGCGGGCTTGCAGGCTATGGCTACACCTTC	CASGLAGYGYTF
TRBV28	.	TRBJ2-2	.	TGTGCCAGCAGTTTGGCCAGCGGAGGGGGGCTGTTTTTT	CASSLASGGGLFF
TRBV12-5	.	TRBJ2-1	TRBD2	TGTGCTAGTGGTGATCCGGGACTAGCGGGGCAGAGCTCCTACAATGAGCAGTTCTTC	CASGDPGLAGQSSYNEQFF
TRBV5-4	.	TRBJ1-2	.	TGTGCCAGCAGCTTCGGGCAGGCCAATGGCTACACCTTC	CASSFGQANGYTF
TRBV4-2	.	TRBJ1-2	.	TGTGCCAGCAGCAGGGTGCATGGCTACACCTTC	CASSRVHGYTF
TRBV5-1	few	TRBJ1-1	.	TGCGCCAGCAGCTTGGCTCAGGGGAAGGCTGAAGCTTTCTTT	CASSLAQGKAEAFF
TRBV19	.	TRBJ1-2	.	TGTGCCAGTAGGGGGGGCTGGGCGCACTATGGCTACACCTTC	CASRGGWAHYGYTF
TRBV28	.	TRBJ2-3	.	TGTGCCAGCAGCTCCCCCGGGCTACACACAGATACGCAGTATTTT	CASSSPGLHTDTQYF
TRBV5-1	.	TRBJ2-5	.	TGCGCCAGCAGCTGGCCCACAGGGACCCTCCAAGAGACCCAGTACTTC	CASSWPTGTLQETQYF
TRBV5-4	.	TRBJ2-7	TRBD1	TGTGCCAGCAGCCACTACAGGGGCAGCTACGAGCAGTACTTC	CASSHYRGSYEQYF
TRBV25-1	.	TRBJ1-2	.	TGTGCCAGCAGTGTGGGAGGGCTAGGTGTCGGCTACACCTTC	CASSVGGLGVGYTF
TRBV18	.	TRBJ2-4	TRBD2	TGTGCCAGCTCACCCCCGGGGACTAGCGACACAATGGGGGCCAAAAACATTCAGTACTTC	CASSPPGTSDTMGAKNIQYF
TRBV10-3	.	TRBJ1-4	.	TGTGCCATCAGCGGCCGCCAGGGTGGTAATGAAAAACTGTTTTTT	CAISGRQGGNEKLFF
TRBV2	.	TRBJ2-1	TRBD2	TGTGCCAGCCTAGCGGTAAGCTCCTACAATGAGCAGTTCTTC	CASLAVSSYNEQFF
TRBV7-2	.	TRBJ2-7	.	TGTGCCAGCAGGGTCGAGGAGCTCCCAAACTACGAGCAGTACTTC	CASRVEELPNYEQYF
TRBV10-3	.	TRBJ1-6	TRBD1	TGTGCCAGTCGAAAGAGATCGGGACAGGGGAATTCACCCCTCCACTTT	CASRKRSGQGNSPLHF
TRBV9	.	TRBJ2-4	TRBD1	TGTGCCAGCAGCGTCCTGGACAGGGTGTATGGATTTCAGTACTTC	CASSVLDRVYGFQYF
TRBV11-2	few	TRBJ1-1	.	TGTGCCAGCAGCAGCCCAGGGACGGCACTTGAAGCTTTCTTT	CASSSPGTALEAFF
TRBV7-6	.	TRBJ2-2	TRBD1	TGTGCCAGCAGCTTAGGGGGACAGGGATCCGGGGAGCTGTTTTTT	CASSLGGQGSGELFF
TRBV7-3	.	TRBJ2-7	TRBD2	TGTGCCAGCAGCCTGGCGGGAGAGGGCGAGCAGTACTTC	CASSLAGEGEQYF
TRBV5-4	once	TRBJ2-1	.	TGTGCCAGCAGCTCCAAAGCAGGGACGGTCGACAATGAGCAGTTCTTC	CASSSKAGTVDNEQFF
TRBV6-5	.	TRBJ2-7	.	TGTGCCAGCAGTTACTCCCCGGCTATCTACGAGCAGTACTTC	CASSYSPAIYEQYF
TRBV5-1	.	TRBJ2-1	.	TGCGCCAGCAGCTCCGCGGACAGCGGGTTAAATGGTGAGCAGTTCTTC	CASSSADSGLNGEQFF
TRBV7-3	.	TRBJ1-1	.	TGTGCCAGCAGCCAAAATACCGGGACGGAAGCTTTCTTT	CASSQNTGTEAFF
TRBV28	.	TRBJ2-3	TRBD2	TGTGCCAGCAGTCCCGGGACTAGCGGGAGTCGGCAGTATTTT	CASSPGTSGSRQYF
TRBV7-2	.	TRBJ2-5	TRBD2	TGTGCCAGCAGATCCCGGGCTAGCGGTCAAGAGACCCAGTACTTC	CASRSRASGQETQYF
TRBV7-9	.	TRBJ2-1	TRBD1	TGTGCCAGCAGCTTCCGGGACAGGGCTAGTGAGCAGTTCTTC	CASSFRDRASEQFF
TRBV6-6	.	TRBJ2-2	TRBD1	TGTGCCAGCAGTCCCCGGAAGGGGGCGAGGACCGGGGAGCTGTTTTTT	CASSPRKGARTGELFF
TRBV7-2	.	TRBJ2-5	.	TGTGCCAGCAGCCCCAACTTCCCGGAGACCCAGTACTTC	CASSPNFPETQYF
TRBV28	.	TRBJ2-2	.	TGTGCCAGCAGTTTAATGGCAGGGGCCTTTCCCTCGAACACCGGGGAGCTGTTTTTT	CASSLMAGAFPSNTGELFF